The clone carrying this T cell receptor beta chain was observed a few times. Its antigen remains unknown. The sample belongs to a study of blood T cells in healthy people across ages. Study-wide results and caveats: Roughly linear declines in TCR beta diversity per million T cells occurred with age.

With each sample, at least 5 micrograms of total RNA were extracted. The second PCR ran roughly 6 to 11 cycles with a sample-barcoded 5' primer and J-beta primers. Each sample provided no less than 2.5 million CDR3-containing paired-end reads. MiXCR, applied by TCRdb to the 5' RACE reads, yields one record per CDR3 protein. The sample gives about 930,000 distinct CDR3 sequences, 25% to 30% of which show up once; around 9.6% is in the top ten. The CDR3 extends over 15 amino acids. V lost 0 bases and J 4 bases, leaving 15 bases between the germline ends. Germline values: CDR1 DFQATT, CDR2 SNEGSKA (reference sequence). The data were also submitted as part of a second study, on T cells of mothers and their children. As reported in that work: Slightly higher, non-significant overlap characterized related mother-child pairs relative to unrelated pairs.

This sequence joins TRBV20-1 and TRBJ2-5; TRBD2 might be the D (7 bases). The clonotype originates from a woman between 35 and 50 years old in good health. Material for sequencing was blood. Here the CDR3 reads CSARDSGGGGETQYF. CDR3 DNA: TGCAGTGCTAGAGATTCGGGGGGCGGAGGAGAGACCCAGTACTTC.